This T cell receptor (beta chain) was obtained from a study of shared clonotypes between healthy human individuals. Across several immunoSEQ plates, the genomic DNA of each subset was split evenly. Sequencing was performed with immunoSEQ multiplex PCR; in TCRdb, only in-frame clones are kept and a portion is missing. The table lists about half a million clones, around four fifths of them singletons. The study enrolled healthy HIV-negative adults without recent acute infections or vaccinations as donors. Trimming left V 5 bases short and J 7 bases short, with 21 bases between. Germline V gene data show CDR1 as SEHNR and CDR2 as FQNEAQ (reference sequence). The CDR3 spans 15 residues.

The specimen sequenced was PBMCs. The rearrangement links TRBV7-9 to TRBJ2-7; D possibly corresponds to TRBD1 (6 bases). This sequence originates from a middle-aged woman in good health. Some clones in this sample may be carry-over from other donors' samples. The CDR3 loop reads CASSPLGSGVREQYF. As DNA, the CDR3 is TGTGCCAGCAGCCCCCTAGGGTCAGGGGTGAGGGAGCAGTACTTC.